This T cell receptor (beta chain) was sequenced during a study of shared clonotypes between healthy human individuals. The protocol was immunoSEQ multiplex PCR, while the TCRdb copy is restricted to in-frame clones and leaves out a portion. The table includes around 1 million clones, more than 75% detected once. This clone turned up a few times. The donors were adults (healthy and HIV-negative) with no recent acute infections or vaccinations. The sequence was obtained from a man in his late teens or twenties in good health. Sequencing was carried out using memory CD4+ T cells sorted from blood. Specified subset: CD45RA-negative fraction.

The CDR3 coding sequence is TGTGCCAGTTCGGGGGCAGGACTGCAGCCCCAGCATTTT. This encodes CASSGAGLQPQHF. The chain carries TRBV19 and TRBJ1-5; D is possibly TRBD1 (6 bases). V lost 8 bases to trimming and J lost 7 bases, with 15 bases between them. Germline CDR1 is LNHDA and CDR2 is SQIVND (reference sequence). CDR3 length equals 13 residues.